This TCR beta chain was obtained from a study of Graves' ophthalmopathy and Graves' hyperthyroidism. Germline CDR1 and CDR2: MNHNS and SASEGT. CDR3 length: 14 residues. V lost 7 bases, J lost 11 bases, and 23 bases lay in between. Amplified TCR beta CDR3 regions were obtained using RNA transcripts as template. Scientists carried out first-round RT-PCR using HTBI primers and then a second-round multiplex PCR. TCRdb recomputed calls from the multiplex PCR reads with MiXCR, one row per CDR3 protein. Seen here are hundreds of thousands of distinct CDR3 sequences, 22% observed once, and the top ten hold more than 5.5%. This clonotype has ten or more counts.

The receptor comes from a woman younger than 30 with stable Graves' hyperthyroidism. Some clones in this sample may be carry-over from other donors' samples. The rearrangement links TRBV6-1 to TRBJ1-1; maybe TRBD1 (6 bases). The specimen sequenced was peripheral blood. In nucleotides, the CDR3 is TGTGCCAGCACTCCGAGGGGGGGCCCTTCTCGGGCTTTCTTT. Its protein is CASTPRGGPSRAFF.